The 7 T cell receptor beta chains in this list originate from one sample, sequenced in a study of blood T cell repertoires in COVID-19. Sequenced by immunoSEQ multiplex PCR; TCRdb stores in-frame clones only, minus some. The sample lists fewer than 350,000 clones, approximately 90% occurring once. The material sequenced was peripheral blood. Receptor source: a woman aged 25 to 39 with COVID-19, enrolled during active disease.

The chain recombines TRBV19 with TRBJ2-1; a weak D match, TRBD2 (6 bases). V lost 0 bases, J lost 3 bases, and 21 bases lay in between. This CDR3 spans 19 amino acids. CDR1 and CDR2 (germline): LNHDA, SQIVND (reference sequence). The CDR3 bases are TGTGCCAGTAGTATAGAGGGAGACTTTGGGAGGCCAAACTACAATGAGCAGTTCTTC. Amino acid sequence: CASSIEGDFGRPNYNEQFF.

This clone showed up just once. This chain links TRBV4-3 with TRBJ2-1; D possibly corresponds to TRBD2 (7 bases). Germline CDR1 reads LGHNA; CDR2 reads YSLEER. The CDR3 is made up of 14 amino acids. Trimming shortened V by 1 base and J by 6 bases, and 10 bases separated the two germline ends. The CDR3 sequence: CASSQGRGANEQFF. In nucleotides, the CDR3 is TGCGCCAGCAGCCAAGGCCGGGGGGCCAATGAGCAGTTCTTC.

The chain has TRBV28 and TRBJ2-1, with TRBD2 as a possible D gene (5 bases). Trimming left V 2 bases short and J 5 bases short, with 16 bases between. In germline, CDR1 is MDHEN, CDR2 SYDVKM. CDR3 length equals 16 residues. As DNA, the CDR3 is TGTGCCAGCAGTTTAAGTGGGGAGTCCCTTAACAATGAGCAGTTCTTC. Amino acids: CASSLSGESLNNEQFF.

This clone appeared once. The V gene is TRBV9, the J gene TRBJ1-1, with D tentatively TRBD1 (6 bases). The V gene's germline CDR1 is SGDLS and CDR2 YYNGEE. The CDR3 consists of 15 residues. V shed 0 bases and J shed 4 bases, with 13 bases lying between them. This CDR3 is CASSVVLGGGTEAFF. In DNA, the CDR3 is TGTGCCAGCAGCGTAGTTCTGGGAGGGGGCACTGAAGCTTTCTTT.

In DNA, the CDR3 is TGTGCCAGCAGCCAAGTATACCCAGGGGGCACCGGGGAGCTGTTTTTT. Translating gives CASSQVYPGGTGELFF. The rearrangement joins TRBV14 to TRBJ2-2; the match to TRBD1 covers 7 bases. Trimming cost V 1 base and J 4 bases; bases outside gene matches: 6. The CDR3 spans 16 residues. Looked up from germline, CDR1 is SGHDN and CDR2 is FVKESK.

This CDR3 is CASSLYPQEGLSGNTIYF. The DNA of the CDR3 is TGTGCCAGCAGCTTATACCCGCAGGAGGGTCTCTCTGGAAACACCATATATTTT. V is TRBV13 and J is TRBJ1-3; no clear D gene. Trimming shortened V by 2 bases and J by 0 bases, and 17 bases separated the two germline ends. The germline CDR1 and CDR2 sequences are PRHDT and FYEKMQ (reference sequence). The CDR3 spans 18 residues.

This chain links TRBV28 with TRBJ2-1; possible D gene TRBD1, 5 bases. CDR1 and CDR2 from the germline V gene are MDHEN and SYDVKM. V dropped 4 bases and J dropped 9 bases, with 13 bases sitting between them. The CDR3 spans 13 residues. CDR3 protein: CASSSPQGFEQFF. The CDR3, as DNA: TGTGCCAGCAGTTCGCCTCAGGGATTTGAGCAGTTCTTC.